A single sample is the source of the 20 T cell receptor beta chains below, sequenced in a study of cytomegalovirus exposure and HLA in healthy donors. Primers for the PCR totalled 60 Vbeta and 13 Jbeta. Here immunoSEQ multiplex PCR was the method, and the copy in TCRdb shows in-frame clones only, minus some. The sample records around 29,000 clones, more than 55% being singletons. Sequences were obtained from PBMCs. These receptors were obtained from a male donor in good health and CMV-seropositive.

This clone was seen a handful of times. The CDR3 here is CASSRGLLNEKLFF. In nucleotides, the CDR3 is TGTGCCAGCAGCCGGGGACTGCTTAATGAAAAACTGTTTTTT. The chain uses TRBV14 and TRBJ1-4; tentatively, D is TRBD1 (5 bases). V was pared by 4 bases and J by 4 bases, with 10 bases between. CDR3 length equals 14 residues. The germline CDR1 and CDR2 sequences are SGHDN and FVKESK.

The chain recombines TRBV5-1 with TRBJ1-1, with TRBD1 identical over 7 bases. In germline, CDR1 is SGHRS, CDR2 YFSETQ. This CDR3 region has 12 residues. V lost 4 bases and J lost 5; bases outside the gene matches: 2. CDR3 amino acids: CASSLQGTEAFF. The CDR3 DNA sequence: TGCGCCAGCAGCCTACAGGGGACTGAAGCTTTCTTT.

V usage is TRBV30 and J usage is TRBJ2-7; TRBD1 matches 9 bases. CDR1 is GTSNPN and CDR2 is SVGIG in the germline V gene (reference sequence). The CDR3 runs 15 residues. With 1 base clipped from V and 6 bases from J, the junction kept 10 bases outside the gene matches. The CDR3: CAWSGGQGVLGEQYF. For the CDR3, the DNA is TGTGCCTGGAGTGGGGGACAGGGAGTTCTAGGCGAGCAGTACTTC.

The chain carries TRBV27 and TRBJ2-1; 10 bases map to TRBD2. V lost 4 bases to trimming and J lost 6 bases; unmatched junction nucleotides: 9. The CDR3 loop spans 16 amino acids. Germline CDR1 MNHEY, CDR2 SMNVEV (reference sequence). CDR3 bases: TGTGCCAGCAGTTCTGGGAGGCTAGCGGGAGCCAATGAGCAGTTCTTC. Translating gives CASSSGRLAGANEQFF.

The CDR3 DNA reads TGTGCCAGCAGCCAAGTCCGTTACAATGAGCAGTTCTTC. Its protein product is CASSQVRYNEQFF. The J gene is TRBJ2-1, the V gene TRBV14; D not resolved. The CDR3 runs 13 residues. Trimming pared 1 base from V and 4 bases from J, leaving 5 bases between. Germline V gene lookup returns CDR1 SGHDN and CDR2 FVKESK.

V and J are TRBV5-6 and TRBJ2-5; 10 bases line up with TRBD1. V gave up 5 bases and J gave up 4 bases; unmatched junction bases: 5. Germline-derived CDR1 and CDR2 are SGHDT and YYEEEE. The CDR3 spans 14 residues. CDR3 sequence reads: CASSPGTGVETQYF. For the CDR3, the DNA is TGTGCCAGCAGTCCCGGGACAGGGGTAGAGACCCAGTACTTC.

The chain employs TRBV6-5 and TRBJ1-2, with D possibly matching TRBD1 (6 bases). Per germline, CDR1 MNHEY and CDR2 SVGAGI. CDR3 length: 14 amino acids. Between the trimmed V and J ends, which lost 0 bases and 6 bases, there was a span of 11 bases. The CDR3 coding sequence is TGTGCCAGCAGTTACTCCCCGGCAGGGGATGGCTACACCTTC. It specifies CASSYSPAGDGYTF.

The chain is built from TRBV6-5 and TRBJ1-5; D is ambiguous. Per germline, CDR1 MNHEY and CDR2 SVGAGI. The V end lost 5 bases, the J end lost 7 bases, and 9 bases lay between the germline ends. CDR3 size: 12 residues. The CDR3 nucleotides read TGTGCCAGCAGTGAAGCGGGCCAGCCCCAGCATTTT. It is translated as CASSEAGQPQHF.

This clone was seen a few times. This chain connects TRBV18 to TRBJ1-1; D perhaps matches TRBD1 (5 bases). Deletions cut 2 bases from V and 3 bases from J, with 13 bases between. The CDR3 is 15 residues long. The germline CDR1 and CDR2 sequences are KGHSH and LQKENI. The CDR3 bases are TGTGCCAGCTCACCAGTCGCAGGGATGCACACTGAAGCTTTCTTT. It translates to CASSPVAGMHTEAFF.

The genes are TRBV5-1 and TRBJ2-3; 12 nucleotides line up with TRBD2. The junction had 6 bases not matched to a gene; V was cut back by 2 bases and J by 2 bases. This CDR3 has 17 residues. Germline V lookup: CDR1 SGHRS, CDR2 YFSETQ. The CDR3 spells CASSLETSGSFTDTQYF. In DNA form, the CDR3 reads TGCGCCAGCAGCTTAGAGACTAGCGGGAGTTTCACAGATACGCAGTATTTT.

This clone was seen more than once but under ten times. The chain uses TRBV6-6 and TRBJ1-4; D may be TRBD1 (5 bases). This CDR3 has 14 residues. V was clipped by 5 bases and J by 7 bases, with 14 bases between them. Germline V CDR1 and CDR2: MNHNY, SVGAGI (reference sequence). Here the CDR3 DNA reads TGTGCCAGCAGTGTCAGGGTCGGAAGTGAAAAACTGTTTTTT. This encodes CASSVRVGSEKLFF.

The J gene is TRBJ2-4, the V gene TRBV18; 7 bases are a match to TRBD1. The DNA end favors TRBJ2-1, so the J call may be wrong. CDR1 and CDR2 from the germline V gene are KGHSH and LQKENI. The CDR3 spans 14 residues. DNA of the CDR3: TGTGCCAGCTCACCCGGACAGGAATTTAACATTCAGTTCTTC. Residues: CASSPGQEFNIQFF.

The chain couples TRBV7-9 to TRBJ1-1, with D hard to call. The CDR3 loop spans 14 amino acids. V lost 11 bases to trimming and J lost 0 bases, with 16 bases between them. From germline, CDR1 is SEHNR and CDR2 FQNEAQ (reference sequence). CDR3 in DNA: TGTGCCGCCCATAGAGCAGGTCTGAACACTGAAGCTTTCTTT. Amino acids: CAAHRAGLNTEAFF.

This chain joins TRBV9 and TRBJ2-7; D might be TRBD2 (6 bases). Trimming pared 3 bases from V and 2 bases from J, leaving 15 bases between. Germline assignment: CDR1 SGDLS and CDR2 YYNGEE. The CDR3 covers 15 residues. The CDR3 is CASSEGSGRTYEQYF. The CDR3 coding sequence is TGTGCCAGCAGCGAGGGGAGCGGGCGAACCTACGAGCAGTACTTC.

This clone appeared a few times. This chain connects TRBV4-1 to TRBJ2-3, with D hard to call. The CDR3 runs to 14 residues. From germline, CDR1 is MGHRA and CDR2 YSYEKL. V lost 4 bases and J lost 5, with 13 bases in between. CDR3 in DNA: TGCGCCAGCAGCCCTGTAGAGGTTAGAGATACGCAGTATTTT. This sequence encodes CASSPVEVRDTQYF.

V and J are TRBV28 and TRBJ2-7; 11 bases fit TRBD1. This CDR3 is built from 15 residues. Germline trimming cut 6 bases from V and 4 bases from J; bases unmatched to any gene: 8. The V gene's germline CDR1 is MDHEN and CDR2 SYDVKM. The CDR3 loop reads CASSSSGTGGYEQYF. Here the CDR3 DNA reads TGTGCCAGCAGCTCATCCGGGACAGGGGGTTACGAGCAGTACTTC.

The chain is built from TRBV29-1 and TRBJ2-2; unclear D gene. Trimming stripped 4 bases from V and 1 base from J, with 4 bases between. The CDR3 length is 12 residues. The V gene's germline CDR1 is SQVTM and CDR2 ANQGSEA. Here the CDR3 reads CSVGRNTGELFF. Here the CDR3 DNA reads TGCAGCGTTGGTAGGAACACCGGGGAGCTGTTTTTT.

This clone was observed a few times. This chain joins TRBV25-1 and TRBJ2-1, with 12 bases fitting TRBD2. The germline CDR1 and CDR2 sequences are MGHDK and SYGVNS. After removal of 6 bases from V and 9 bases from J, the junction contained 9 bases not matched to a gene. There are 15 residues in the CDR3. The CDR3 DNA is TGTGCCAGCAGCTACTCTAGCGGGAGGGCGGGTGAGCAGTTCTTC. It codes for CASSYSSGRAGEQFF.

The rearrangement links TRBV7-6 to TRBJ2-7, with D possibly matching TRBD2 (5 bases). The CDR3 has 13 amino acids. The V gene lost 2 bases and the J gene lost 4 bases, with 9 bases spanning the gap. Germline V lookup: CDR1 SGHVS, CDR2 FNYEAQ. CDR3 amino acids: CASSLTREYEQYF. The CDR3 DNA follows: TGTGCCAGCAGCTTAACGAGGGAGTACGAGCAGTACTTC.

This clone was seen a few times. This chain connects TRBV19 to TRBJ2-5, with D uncertain. CDR1 is LNHDA and CDR2 is SQIVND in the germline V gene (reference sequence). V shed 7 bases and J shed 5 bases, with 8 bases lying between them. CDR3 length: 11 residues. CDR3 amino acids: CASTSGETQYF. In DNA form, the CDR3 reads TGTGCCAGTACTAGTGGGGAGACCCAGTACTTC.